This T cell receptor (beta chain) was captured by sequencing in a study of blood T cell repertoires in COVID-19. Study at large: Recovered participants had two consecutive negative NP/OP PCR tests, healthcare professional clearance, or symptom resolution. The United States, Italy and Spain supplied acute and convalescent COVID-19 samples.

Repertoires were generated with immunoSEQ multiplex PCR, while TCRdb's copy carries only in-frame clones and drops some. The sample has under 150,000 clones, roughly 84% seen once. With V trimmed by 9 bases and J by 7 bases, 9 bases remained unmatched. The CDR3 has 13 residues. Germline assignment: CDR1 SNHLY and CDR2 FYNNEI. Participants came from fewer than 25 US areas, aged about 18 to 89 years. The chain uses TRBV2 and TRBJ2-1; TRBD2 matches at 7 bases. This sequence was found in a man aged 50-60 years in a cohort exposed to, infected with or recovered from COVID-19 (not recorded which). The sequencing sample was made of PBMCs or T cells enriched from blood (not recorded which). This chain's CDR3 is CARGTTSGNEQFF. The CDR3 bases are TGTGCCAGAGGGACTACCTCGGGGAATGAGCAGTTCTTC.